This TCR beta chain comes out of a study of OX40 agonist ivuxolimab in advanced cancers. TCRdb's table, derived via immunoSEQ multiplex PCR, lists solely in-frame clones and lacks some. This repertoire shows tens of thousands of clones, roughly 88% found once; its top ten account for roughly 1.1%. Autoimmune disease history or systemic immunosuppression disqualified patients. This clonotype was obtained from an adult with an advanced solid tumor such as melanoma, head and neck, liver or kidney cancer. Source: CD4+ or CD8+ T cells sorted from blood, taken in a trial of the OX40 agonist ivuxolimab.

The CDR3 here is CASSQPQETQYF. Here the CDR3 DNA reads TGCGCCAGCAGCCAGCCCCAAGAGACCCAGTACTTC. The rearrangement links TRBV4-1 to TRBJ2-5; no clear D. This CDR3 has 12 amino acids. V lost 3 bases, J lost 1 base, and 3 bases lay in between. Per the germline V gene, CDR1 is MGHRA and CDR2 is YSYEKL.